The rows below give T cell receptor beta chains drawn from one sample of a study of spatial heterogeneity in lung cancer. MiXCR, run by TCRdb on the 5' RACE reads, gives a single entry per CDR3 protein. The data show about 100,000 distinct CDR3 sequences, approximately 4% seen once. Sample: lung tumor tissue, taken at surgery. All receptors come from a male donor with early-stage non-small cell lung cancer. Each CDR3 is given with its conserved first and last residue. The order of the fields is V gene, J gene, clone size, D gene, CDR3 DNA, CDR3 protein. The D gene is left open where the match is weak. Size is omitted from some rows. Given values are once, few, many or a class for expanded clones.

V gene: TRBV27; J gene: TRBJ2-6; clone size: .; D gene: .; CDR3 DNA: TGTGCCAGCAGTACCATACAGGAAACTTCTGGGGCCAACGTCCTGACTTTC; CDR3 protein: CASSTIQETSGANVLTF
V gene: TRBV2; J gene: TRBJ2-2; clone size: many; D gene: .; CDR3 DNA: TGTGCCAGCAGTGTCAGGGGACCTACCGGGGAGCTGTTTTTT; CDR3 protein: CASSVRGPTGELFF
V gene: TRBV10-3; J gene: TRBJ2-2; clone size: few; D gene: .; CDR3 DNA: TGTGCCATCAGTGTTAGCGGAATGAACACCGGGGAGCTGTTTTTT; CDR3 protein: CAISVSGMNTGELFF
V gene: TRBV7-6; J gene: TRBJ2-7; clone size: many; D gene: TRBD2; CDR3 DNA: TGTGCCAGCAGCTCCCGGACTAGCGGATACGAGCAGTACTTC; CDR3 protein: CASSSRTSGYEQYF
V gene: TRBV5-1; J gene: TRBJ1-1; clone size: many; D gene: TRBD1; CDR3 DNA: TGCGCCAGCAGCCCCCTGGGCGACAGGGCGAACACTGAAGCTTTCTTT; CDR3 protein: CASSPLGDRANTEAFF
V gene: TRBV30; J gene: TRBJ1-1; clone size: few; D gene: .; CDR3 DNA: TGTGCCTGGACTCAGGGGTGGAGCACTGAAGCTTTCTTT; CDR3 protein: CAWTQGWSTEAFF
V gene: TRBV20-1; J gene: TRBJ2-1; clone size: many; D gene: TRBD2; CDR3 DNA: TGCAGTGCAACCGGGACTAGCGGCTTCTACTCCTACAATGAGCAGTTCTTC; CDR3 protein: CSATGTSGFYSYNEQFF
V gene: TRBV6-5; J gene: TRBJ2-7; clone size: many; D gene: .; CDR3 DNA: TGTGCCAGCAGTTACAAGACAGGCCCCTACGAGCAGTACTTC; CDR3 protein: CASSYKTGPYEQYF
V gene: TRBV6-5; J gene: TRBJ2-3; clone size: .; D gene: TRBD1; CDR3 DNA: TGTGCCAGCAGTTACTCGATTCCCGGGACAGGGGATATTGGTACGCAGTATTTT; CDR3 protein: CASSYSIPGTGDIGTQYF
V gene: TRBV6-1; J gene: TRBJ2-2; clone size: few; D gene: TRBD1; CDR3 DNA: TGTGCCAGCAGATTCTGGACAGGGGGAAGCGGGGAGCTGTTTTTT; CDR3 protein: CASRFWTGGSGELFF
V gene: TRBV12-3/TRBV12-4; J gene: TRBJ2-1; clone size: many; D gene: TRBD2; CDR3 DNA: TGTGCCAGCAGTTACGGACTAGCCAAATCCTACAATGAGCAGTTCTTC; CDR3 protein: CASSYGLAKSYNEQFF
V gene: TRBV6-1; J gene: TRBJ1-5; clone size: many; D gene: TRBD1; CDR3 DNA: TGTGCCAGCAACCCCCGGGACAGGGTGGGGCAGCCCCAGCATTTT; CDR3 protein: CASNPRDRVGQPQHF
V gene: TRBV28; J gene: TRBJ2-5; clone size: many; D gene: TRBD2; CDR3 DNA: TGTGCCAGCAGTTTTCTGGCGGGAGGCAAGTCGACCCAGTACTTC; CDR3 protein: CASSFLAGGKSTQYF
V gene: TRBV20-1; J gene: TRBJ1-1; clone size: few; D gene: .; CDR3 DNA: TGCAGTGCTAGAGATGATTCCCCGAACACTGAAGCTTTCTTT; CDR3 protein: CSARDDSPNTEAFF
V gene: TRBV20-1; J gene: TRBJ1-5; clone size: many; D gene: .; CDR3 DNA: TGCAGTGCTAGGGGAGACACCCGAGTTACGACCCAGCATTTT; CDR3 protein: CSARGDTRVTTQHF
V gene: TRBV6-5; J gene: TRBJ1-2; clone size: many; D gene: .; CDR3 DNA: TGTGCCAGCAGTTACTTGAGCCCCAGGCATGGCTACACCTTC; CDR3 protein: CASSYLSPRHGYTF
V gene: TRBV28; J gene: TRBJ2-5; clone size: many; D gene: .; CDR3 DNA: TGTGCCAGCAGTTTTAGGGACACAAAAGTCGGAGAGACCCAGTACTTC; CDR3 protein: CASSFRDTKVGETQYF
V gene: TRBV7-9; J gene: TRBJ1-4; clone size: many; D gene: .; CDR3 DNA: TGTGCCAGCAGCCACAGGGCTACTAATGAAAAACTGTTTTTT; CDR3 protein: CASSHRATNEKLFF
V gene: TRBV14; J gene: TRBJ1-3; clone size: many; D gene: .; CDR3 DNA: TGTGCCAGCAGCCAAGGAGGGCCCACCATATATTTT; CDR3 protein: CASSQGGPTIYF
V gene: TRBV27; J gene: TRBJ2-7; clone size: many; D gene: .; CDR3 DNA: TGTGCCAGCGCTCTTCCTAGCGCTACCTACGAGCAGTACTTC; CDR3 protein: CASALPSATYEQYF